This TCR beta chain was found in a study of cytomegalovirus exposure and HLA in healthy donors. Study-wide results and caveats: The likely origin of a cluster of highly shared sequence variants was a sequencing artifact. Immune exposure was documented only through CMV serostatus. Later, TCR association rates were found to vary by HLA locus, highest for DRB1 and lowest for HLA-C.

Though probably carrying unrecorded immune exposures, donors were nominally healthy at sampling. As regards this clone: Its antigen is unknown.

Amplification used 60 Vbeta primers and 13 Jbeta primers. Sequencing was performed with immunoSEQ multiplex PCR; in TCRdb, only in-frame clones are kept and a portion is missing. This sample's clone table lists approximately 120,000 clones. CDR1 SGHRS and CDR2 YFSETQ come from the germline V gene. V was clipped by 0 bases and J by 2 bases, with 9 bases between them. CDR3 length: 15 residues. Sequenced material: PBMCs. The chain recombines TRBV5-1 with TRBJ2-1; the D gene is possibly TRBD2 (5 bases). This clonotype originated in a man younger than 35 in good health and CMV-seronegative. The CDR3: CASSLDGVPYNEQFF. Here the CDR3 DNA reads TGCGCCAGCAGCTTGGACGGGGTCCCCTACAATGAGCAGTTCTTC. Together with reference TRBV5-1 and TRBJ2-1, the CDR3 gives the full variable domain: KAGVTQTPRYLIKTRGQQVTLSCSPISGHRSVSWYQQTPGQGLQFLFEYFSETQRNKGNFPGRFSGRQFSNSRSEMNVSTLELGDSALYLCASSLDGVPYNEQFFGPGTRLTVL.